This is a list of T cell receptor beta chains from one sample in a study of T-cell reconstitution after alpha-beta-depleted transplantation in children. TCRdb redid the calling of the PCR reads with MiXCR, one entry per CDR3 protein. This table has about 180,000 distinct CDR3 sequences, roughly 10% appearing once. Sequencing was performed on PBMCs, taken before TCRalphabeta/CD19-depleted stem cell transplant. These TCRs come from a boy between 2 and 10 years old with acute myeloid leukemia, due to receive a stem cell transplant. Each CDR3 is given with its conserved first and last residue. The order of the fields is J gene, V gene, D gene, clone size, CDR3 DNA, CDR3 protein. D genes are given only for firm matches. Expanded clones get a size class; other rows say once, few or many, or leave the size out.

TRBJ2-7	TRBV29-1	TRBD1	.	TGCAGCGTAAATGCCGCCGGGACAGGGACCTACGAGCAGTACTTC	CSVNAAGTGTYEQYF
TRBJ2-1	TRBV7-3	TRBD2	.	TGTGCCAGCAGCTTACAAGCGGGGGGGTACAATGAGCAGTTCTTC	CASSLQAGGYNEQFF
TRBJ2-1	TRBV5-1	.	many	TGCGCCAGCAGCTTAGGGACTGCGATCTACAATGAGCAGTTCTTC	CASSLGTAIYNEQFF
TRBJ1-5	TRBV7-2	.	many	TGTGCCAGCAGCTTAGCGTTGGGGCTCGGCAATCAGCCCCAGCATTTT	CASSLALGLGNQPQHF
TRBJ2-4	TRBV28	.	many	TGTGCCAGCAGTTCATGGTGGGAAACCAAAAACATTCAGTACTTC	CASSSWWETKNIQYF
TRBJ2-7	TRBV14	.	many	TGTGCCAGCAGCCAAACGTATGGGTCCTCCTACGAGCAGTACTTC	CASSQTYGSSYEQYF
TRBJ1-2	TRBV10-2	.	many	TGCGCCAGCAGTGCCCTCGACGGATCTGGCTACACCTTC	CASSALDGSGYTF
TRBJ2-6	TRBV28	TRBD1	many	TGTGCCAGCAGCCCTGGACAGGCGAACTCTGGGGCCAACGTCCTGACTTTC	CASSPGQANSGANVLTF
TRBJ2-2	TRBV19	TRBD1	few	TGTGCCAGTAGTAAAATTCCGGACAGGAATCCCGCAGGGGAGCTGTTTTTT	CASSKIPDRNPAGELFF
TRBJ1-5	TRBV2	.	.	TGTGCCAGCAGGGGTTTTGGGGGGCAGCCCCAGCATTTT	CASRGFGGQPQHF
TRBJ1-2	TRBV30	.	few	TGTGCCTGGACAGGGTGGAACTATGGCTACACCTTC	CAWTGWNYGYTF
TRBJ1-2	TRBV12-3/TRBV12-4	TRBD1	few	TGTGCCAGCAGTTTGGGGGACAGCCCCTATGGCTACACCTTC	CASSLGDSPYGYTF
TRBJ1-2	TRBV14	TRBD1	many	TGTGCCAGCAGCCCAACTCCGGGACAGGGGCCTAGTGGCTACACCTTC	CASSPTPGQGPSGYTF
TRBJ1-1	TRBV25-1	.	many	TGTGCCAGCAGCAGACAGGTCCAAACTGAAGCTTTCTTT	CASSRQVQTEAFF
TRBJ1-2	TRBV5-1	TRBD1	many	TGCGCCAGCAGCTTGATTGCGGACAGGGGCTCGTCCGATGGCTACACCTTC	CASSLIADRGSSDGYTF
TRBJ1-4	TRBV10-3	.	many	TGTGCCATCAGTGAGTCTGATGTTGCCACTAATGAAAAACTGTTTTTT	CAISESDVATNEKLFF
TRBJ2-1	TRBV11-1	.	.	TGTGCCAGCAGCTTACCGCTAGTGAGCTCCTACAATGAGCAGTTCTTC	CASSLPLVSSYNEQFF
TRBJ1-6	TRBV24-1	TRBD1	.	TGTGCCGCCAGTGATTTGCAAATCGTGGGACAGGGTGTGCATTCCTATAATTCACCCCTCCACTTT	CAASDLQIVGQGVHSYNSPLHF
TRBJ2-7	TRBV24-1	.	few	TGTGCCACCAGTGATTTGAGGGGGAACGGCGAGCAGTACTTC	CATSDLRGNGEQYF
TRBJ2-2	TRBV29-1	.	many	TGCAGCGTCGATCACACCGGGGAGCTGTTTTTT	CSVDHTGELFF
TRBJ2-5	TRBV5-1	TRBD2	many	TGCGCCAGCAGCTTGGTCCCTAGCGGGAGTGGAGAGACCCAGTACTTC	CASSLVPSGSGETQYF
TRBJ2-5	TRBV14	.	few	TGTGCCAGCAGCCAAGTCTCACTACAAGAGACCCAGTACTTC	CASSQVSLQETQYF
TRBJ2-7	TRBV5-4	.	.	TGTGCCAGCAGCCCATTTGCGGCGACCTACGAGCAGTACTTC	CASSPFAATYEQYF
TRBJ2-1	TRBV14	TRBD2	many	TGTGCCAGCAGCATCCGGGGAGGGCGGGAGCAGTTCTTC	CASSIRGGREQFF
TRBJ1-1	TRBV20-1	.	few	TGCAGTGCTAGAGGGTCAGTCTCTGGGGACACTGAAGCTTTCTTT	CSARGSVSGDTEAFF
TRBJ1-2	TRBV5-1	.	many	TGCGCCAGCAGCTTCGAAGCTTATGGCTACACCTTC	CASSFEAYGYTF
TRBJ2-2	TRBV7-9	.	many	TGTGCCAGCAGCTTAAAACAACTAGCGGAGCTGTTTTTT	CASSLKQLAELFF
TRBJ2-7	TRBV9	.	many	TGTGCCAGCAGCGTAGGCGGGGTGCGCGACGAGCAGTACTTC	CASSVGGVRDEQYF
TRBJ2-2	TRBV12-3/TRBV12-4	TRBD1	many	TGTGCCAGCAGTCCTTGGACAGGGACGAACACCGGGGAGCTGTTTTTT	CASSPWTGTNTGELFF
TRBJ2-3	TRBV4-2	TRBD2	many	TGTGCCAGCAGCCAAGAGTCGGGGGGGCAATTCGTTGGGAGCACAGATACGCAGTATTTT	CASSQESGGQFVGSTDTQYF
TRBJ1-5	TRBV6-4	.	many	TGTGCCAGCAGTGATACTGCTGGCAGCAATCAGCCCCAGCATTTT	CASSDTAGSNQPQHF
TRBJ2-1	TRBV20-1	TRBD2	.	TGCAGTGCTAGTCGACGACTAGCGGGAGGCTCCTACAATGAGCAGTTCTTC	CSASRRLAGGSYNEQFF
TRBJ1-2	TRBV28	.	many	TGTGCCAGCAGTTTCTGGGGGGCTGGCTACACCTTC	CASSFWGAGYTF
TRBJ2-6	TRBV9	.	many	TGTGCCAGCAGCCTGGTGGGGAACTCTGGGGCCAACGTCCTGACTTTC	CASSLVGNSGANVLTF
TRBJ1-4	TRBV5-1	TRBD1	many	TGCGCCAGCAGCTTGGGGACGATTCGACAGGGTCGAAGGGAAAAACTGTTTTTT	CASSLGTIRQGRREKLFF
TRBJ1-1	TRBV7-8	.	many	TGTGCCAGCAGCTTAGGACCCAGGGGTACTGAAGCTTTCTTT	CASSLGPRGTEAFF
TRBJ2-4	TRBV7-9	TRBD2	many	TGTGCCAGCAGCTCCTTTACCCGGGGGGACCCCCTGGGAGCCAAAAACATTCAGTACTTC	CASSSFTRGDPLGAKNIQYF
TRBJ2-2	TRBV30	.	.	TGTGCCTGGACGGTCGCCGGGGAGCTGTTTTTT	CAWTVAGELFF
TRBJ1-2	TRBV7-9	.	many	TGTGCCAGCCGGGACATCGGGGTTTATGGCTACACCTTC	CASRDIGVYGYTF